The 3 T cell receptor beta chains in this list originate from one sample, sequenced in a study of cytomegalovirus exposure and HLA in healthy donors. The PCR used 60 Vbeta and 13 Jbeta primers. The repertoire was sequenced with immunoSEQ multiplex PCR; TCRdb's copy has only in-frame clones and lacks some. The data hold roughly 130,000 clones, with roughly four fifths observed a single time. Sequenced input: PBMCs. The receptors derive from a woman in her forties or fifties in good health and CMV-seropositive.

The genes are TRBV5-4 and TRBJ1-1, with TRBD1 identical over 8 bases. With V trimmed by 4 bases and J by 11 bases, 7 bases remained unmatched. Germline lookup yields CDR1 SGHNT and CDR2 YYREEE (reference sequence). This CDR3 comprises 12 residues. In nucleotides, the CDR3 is TGTGCCAGCAGCGTCGACAGGGGATATGCTTTCTTT. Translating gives CASSVDRGYAFF.

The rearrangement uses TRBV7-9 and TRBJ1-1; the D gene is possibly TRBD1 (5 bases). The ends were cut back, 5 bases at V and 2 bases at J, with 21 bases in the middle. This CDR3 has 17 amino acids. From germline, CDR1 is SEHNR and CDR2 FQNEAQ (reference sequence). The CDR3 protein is CASSGTGPMEGNTEAFF. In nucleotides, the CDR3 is TGTGCCAGCAGCGGCACGGGACCCATGGAGGGTAACACTGAAGCTTTCTTT.

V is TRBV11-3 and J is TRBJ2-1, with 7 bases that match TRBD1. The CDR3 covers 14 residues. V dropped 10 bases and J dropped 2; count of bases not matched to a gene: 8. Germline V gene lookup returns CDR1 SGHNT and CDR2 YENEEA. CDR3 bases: TGTGCCACCTCCACCGGGACAGCCTACAATGAGCAGTTCTTC. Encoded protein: CATSTGTAYNEQFF.